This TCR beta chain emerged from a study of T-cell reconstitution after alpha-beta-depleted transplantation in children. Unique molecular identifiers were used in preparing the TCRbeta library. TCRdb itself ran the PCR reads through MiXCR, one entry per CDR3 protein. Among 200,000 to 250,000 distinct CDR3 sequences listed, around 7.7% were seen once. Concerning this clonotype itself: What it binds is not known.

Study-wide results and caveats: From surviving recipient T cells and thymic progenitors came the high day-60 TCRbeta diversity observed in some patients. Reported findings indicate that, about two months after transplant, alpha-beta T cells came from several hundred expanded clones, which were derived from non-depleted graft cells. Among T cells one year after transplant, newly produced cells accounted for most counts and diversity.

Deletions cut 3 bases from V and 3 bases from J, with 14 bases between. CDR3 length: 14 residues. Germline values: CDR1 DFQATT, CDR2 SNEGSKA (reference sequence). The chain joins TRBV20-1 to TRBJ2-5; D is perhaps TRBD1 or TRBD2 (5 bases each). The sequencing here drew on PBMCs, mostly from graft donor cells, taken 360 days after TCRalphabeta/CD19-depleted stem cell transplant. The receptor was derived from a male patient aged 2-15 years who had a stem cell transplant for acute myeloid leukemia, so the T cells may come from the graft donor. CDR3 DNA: TGCAGTGCTAGGGGCCCCGGGACCAAAGAGACCCAGTACTTC. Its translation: CSARGPGTKETQYF.